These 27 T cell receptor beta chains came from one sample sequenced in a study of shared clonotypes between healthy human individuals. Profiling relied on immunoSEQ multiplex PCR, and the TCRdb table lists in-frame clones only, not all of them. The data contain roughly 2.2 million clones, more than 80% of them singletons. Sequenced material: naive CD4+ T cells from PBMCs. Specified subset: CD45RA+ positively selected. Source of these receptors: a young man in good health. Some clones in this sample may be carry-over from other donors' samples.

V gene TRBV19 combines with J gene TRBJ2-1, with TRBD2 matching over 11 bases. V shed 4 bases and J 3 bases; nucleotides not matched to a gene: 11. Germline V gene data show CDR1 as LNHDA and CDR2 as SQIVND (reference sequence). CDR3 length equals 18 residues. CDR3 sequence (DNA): TGTGCCAGTAGTAGACTTTCTGGGACTAGCGGATACTACAATGAGCAGTTCTTC. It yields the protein CASSRLSGTSGYYNEQFF.

The CDR3 DNA reads as TGTGCCAGCAGCTTTGGGGTGGGACGGACCCACTACACCTTC. Amino acids: CASSFGVGRTHYTF. The V and J genes are TRBV7-2 and TRBJ1-2; tentative D call: TRBD1 (5 bases). The V end lost 3 bases, the J end lost 10 bases, and 18 bases lay between the germline ends. The V gene's germline CDR1 is SGHTA and CDR2 FQGNSA. The CDR3 has 14 amino acids.

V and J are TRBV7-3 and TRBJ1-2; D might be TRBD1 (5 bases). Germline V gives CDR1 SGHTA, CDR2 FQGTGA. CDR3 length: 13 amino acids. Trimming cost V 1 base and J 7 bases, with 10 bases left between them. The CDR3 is CASSLRPGSGYTF. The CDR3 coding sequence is TGTGCCAGCAGCTTAAGGCCAGGGAGTGGCTACACCTTC.

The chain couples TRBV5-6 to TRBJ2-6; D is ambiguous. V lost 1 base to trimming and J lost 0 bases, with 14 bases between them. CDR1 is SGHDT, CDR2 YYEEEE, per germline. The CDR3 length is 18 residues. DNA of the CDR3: TGTGCCAGCAGCTTGCGGCGGAACCTTTACTCTGGGGCCAACGTCCTGACTTTC. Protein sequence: CASSLRRNLYSGANVLTF.

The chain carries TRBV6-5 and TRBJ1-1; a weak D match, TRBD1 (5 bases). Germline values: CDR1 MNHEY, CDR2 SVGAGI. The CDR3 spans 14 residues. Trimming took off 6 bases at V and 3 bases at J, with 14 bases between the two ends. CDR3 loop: CASRSTAPYTEAFF. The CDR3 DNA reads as TGTGCCAGCAGGTCGACAGCCCCCTACACTGAAGCTTTCTTT.

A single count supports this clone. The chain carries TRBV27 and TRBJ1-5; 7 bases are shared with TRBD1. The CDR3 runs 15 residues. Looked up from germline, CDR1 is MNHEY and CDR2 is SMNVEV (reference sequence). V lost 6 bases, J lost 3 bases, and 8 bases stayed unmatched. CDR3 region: CASSQTGVNNQPQHF. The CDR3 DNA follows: TGTGCCAGCAGCCAAACAGGGGTTAACAATCAGCCCCAGCATTTT.

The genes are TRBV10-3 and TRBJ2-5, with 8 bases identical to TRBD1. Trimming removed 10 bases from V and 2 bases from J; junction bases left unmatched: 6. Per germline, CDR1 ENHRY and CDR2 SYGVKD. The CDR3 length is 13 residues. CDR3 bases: TGTGCCACCAGGACAGGGACTCAAGAGACCCAGTACTTC. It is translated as CATRTGTQETQYF.

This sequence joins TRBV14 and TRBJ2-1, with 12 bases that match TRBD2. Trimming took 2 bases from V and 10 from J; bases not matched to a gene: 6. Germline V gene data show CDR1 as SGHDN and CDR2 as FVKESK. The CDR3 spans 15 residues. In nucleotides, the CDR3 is TGTGCCAGCAGCCAAAGGACTAGCGGGATTTGGGAGCAGTTCTTC. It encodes CASSQRTSGIWEQFF. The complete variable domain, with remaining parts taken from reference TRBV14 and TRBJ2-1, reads EAGVTQFPSHSVIEKGQTVTLRCDPISGHDNLYWYRRVMGKEIKFLLHFVKESKQDESGMPNNRFLAERTGGTYSTLKVQPAELEDSGVYFCASSQRTSGIWEQFFGPGTRLTVL.

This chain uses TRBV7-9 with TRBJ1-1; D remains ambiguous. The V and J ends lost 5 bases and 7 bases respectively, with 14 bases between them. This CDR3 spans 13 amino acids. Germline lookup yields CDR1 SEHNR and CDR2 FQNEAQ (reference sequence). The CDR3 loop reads CASSNRVGSEAFF. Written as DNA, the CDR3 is TGTGCCAGCAGCAACCGGGTTGGCAGTGAAGCTTTCTTT.

The CDR3 here is CASGKAGVLQETQYF. DNA for the CDR3: TGCGCCAGCGGCAAAGCGGGAGTACTCCAAGAGACCCAGTACTTC. The chain has TRBV5-1 and TRBJ2-5, with 8 bases aligning to TRBD2. The CDR3 has 15 residues. CDR1 is SGHRS, CDR2 YFSETQ, per germline. J lost 1 base, V lost 7 bases, and 9 bases had no gene match.

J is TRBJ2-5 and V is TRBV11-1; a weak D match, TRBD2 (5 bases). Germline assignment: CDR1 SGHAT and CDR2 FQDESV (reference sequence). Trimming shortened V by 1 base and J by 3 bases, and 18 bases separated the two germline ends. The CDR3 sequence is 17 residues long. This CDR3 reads CASSLVGFGGNKETQYF. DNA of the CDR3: TGTGCCAGCAGCTTAGTGGGGTTCGGAGGCAACAAAGAGACCCAGTACTTC.

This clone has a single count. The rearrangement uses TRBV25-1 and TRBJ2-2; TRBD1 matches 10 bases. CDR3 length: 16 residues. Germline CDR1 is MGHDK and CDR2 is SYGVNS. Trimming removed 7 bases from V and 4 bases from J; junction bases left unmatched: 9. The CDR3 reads CASKPDGTGATGELFF. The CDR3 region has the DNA TGTGCCAGCAAACCCGACGGGACAGGGGCCACCGGGGAGCTGTTTTTT.

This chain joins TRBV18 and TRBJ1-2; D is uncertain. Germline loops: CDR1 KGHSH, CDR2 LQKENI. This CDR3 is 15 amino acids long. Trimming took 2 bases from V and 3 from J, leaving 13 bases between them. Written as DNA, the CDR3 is TGTGCCAGCTCACCATCACCGACCGGAGACTATGGCTACACCTTC. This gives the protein CASSPSPTGDYGYTF.

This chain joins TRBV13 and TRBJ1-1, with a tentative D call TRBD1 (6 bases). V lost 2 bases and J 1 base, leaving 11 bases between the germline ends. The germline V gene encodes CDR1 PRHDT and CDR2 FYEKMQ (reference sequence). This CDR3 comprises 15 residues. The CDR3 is CASSLRGAGNTEAFF. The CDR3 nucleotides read TGTGCCAGCAGCTTACGGGGGGCTGGGAACACTGAAGCTTTCTTT.

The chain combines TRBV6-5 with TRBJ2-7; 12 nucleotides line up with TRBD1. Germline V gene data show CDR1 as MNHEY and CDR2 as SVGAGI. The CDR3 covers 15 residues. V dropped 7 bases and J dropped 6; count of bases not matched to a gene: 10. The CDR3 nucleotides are TGTGCCAGCACCTACGCCGGGACAGGGGGCGGCGAGCAGTACTTC. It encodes CASTYAGTGGGEQYF.

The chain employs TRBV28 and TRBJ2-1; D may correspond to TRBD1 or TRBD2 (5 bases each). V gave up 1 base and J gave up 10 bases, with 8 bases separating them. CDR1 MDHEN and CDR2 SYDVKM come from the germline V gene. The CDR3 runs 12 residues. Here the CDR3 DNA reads TGTGCCAGCAGTTTATTAGGGGAGGAGCAGTTCTTC. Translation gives CASSLLGEEQFF.

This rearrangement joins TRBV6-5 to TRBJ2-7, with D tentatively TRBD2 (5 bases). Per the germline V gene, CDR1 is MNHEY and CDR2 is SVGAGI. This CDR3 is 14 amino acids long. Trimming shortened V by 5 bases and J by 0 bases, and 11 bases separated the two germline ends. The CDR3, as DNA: TGTGCCAGCAGTAAACGGGGTGACTCCTACGAGCAGTACTTC. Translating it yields CASSKRGDSYEQYF.

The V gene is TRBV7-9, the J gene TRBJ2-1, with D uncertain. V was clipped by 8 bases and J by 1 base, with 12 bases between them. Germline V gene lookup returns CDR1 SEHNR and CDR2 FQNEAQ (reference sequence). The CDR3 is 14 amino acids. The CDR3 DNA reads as TGTGCCAGCGCTCAGTTAGGTTCCTACAATGAGCAGTTCTTC. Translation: CASAQLGSYNEQFF.

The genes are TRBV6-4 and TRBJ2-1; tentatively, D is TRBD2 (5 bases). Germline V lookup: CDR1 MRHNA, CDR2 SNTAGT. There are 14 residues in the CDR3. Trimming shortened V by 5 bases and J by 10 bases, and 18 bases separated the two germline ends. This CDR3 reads CASSLVGGFGEQFF. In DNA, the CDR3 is TGTGCCAGCAGTTTGGTCGGCGGGTTTGGGGAGCAGTTCTTC.

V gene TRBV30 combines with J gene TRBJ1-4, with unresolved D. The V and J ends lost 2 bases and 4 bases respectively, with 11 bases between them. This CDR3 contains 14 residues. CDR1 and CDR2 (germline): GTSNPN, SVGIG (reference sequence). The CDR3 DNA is TGTGCCTGGAGTAACCCACGCGTTAATGAAAAACTGTTTTTT. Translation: CAWSNPRVNEKLFF.

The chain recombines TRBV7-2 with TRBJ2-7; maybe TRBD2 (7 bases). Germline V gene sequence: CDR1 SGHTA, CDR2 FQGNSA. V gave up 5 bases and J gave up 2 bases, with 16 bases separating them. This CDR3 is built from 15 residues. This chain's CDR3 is CASSRGGRETYEQYF. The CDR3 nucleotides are TGTGCCAGCAGCCGTGGGGGGCGGGAGACCTACGAGCAGTACTTC. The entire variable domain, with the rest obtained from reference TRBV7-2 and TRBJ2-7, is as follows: GAGVSQSPSNKVTEKGKDVELRCDPISGHTALYWYRQSLGQGLEFLIYFQGNSAPDKSGLPSDRFSAERTGGSVSTLTIQRTQQEDSAVYLCASSRGGRETYEQYFGPGTRLTVT.

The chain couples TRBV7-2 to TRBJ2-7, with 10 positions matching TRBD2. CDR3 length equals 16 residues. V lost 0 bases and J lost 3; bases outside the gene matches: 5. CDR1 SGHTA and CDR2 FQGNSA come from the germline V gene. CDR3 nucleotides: TGTGCCAGCAGCTTAGCCTCTAGCGGGAGCGTCTACGAGCAGTACTTC. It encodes CASSLASSGSVYEQYF.

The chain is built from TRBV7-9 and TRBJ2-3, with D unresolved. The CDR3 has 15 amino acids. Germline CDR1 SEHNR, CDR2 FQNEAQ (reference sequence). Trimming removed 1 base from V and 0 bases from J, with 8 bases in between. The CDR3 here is CASSLVQPSTDTQYF. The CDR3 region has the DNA TGTGCCAGCAGCTTAGTCCAACCTAGCACAGATACGCAGTATTTT.

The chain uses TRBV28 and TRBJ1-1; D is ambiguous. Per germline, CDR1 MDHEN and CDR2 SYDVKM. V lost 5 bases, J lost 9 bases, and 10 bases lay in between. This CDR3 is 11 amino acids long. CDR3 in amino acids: CASSGQTKAFF. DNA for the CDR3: TGTGCCAGCAGTGGGCAGACGAAAGCTTTCTTT.

CDR3: CASSYEGQGFYEQYF. For the CDR3, the DNA is TGTGCCAGCAGTTATGAGGGACAGGGGTTTTACGAGCAGTACTTC. This chain links TRBV6-5 with TRBJ2-7; TRBD1 aligns across 10 bases. The germline V gene has CDR1 MNHEY and CDR2 SVGAGI. This CDR3 is built from 15 residues. V lost 3 bases and J lost 4; bases outside the gene matches: 6.

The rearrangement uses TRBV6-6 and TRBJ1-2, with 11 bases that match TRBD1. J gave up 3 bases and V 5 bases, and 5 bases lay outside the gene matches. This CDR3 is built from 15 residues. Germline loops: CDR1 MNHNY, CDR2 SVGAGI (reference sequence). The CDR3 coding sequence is TGTGCCAGCAGTGCCAGGGACAGGGGGGACTATGGCTACACCTTC. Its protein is CASSARDRGDYGYTF.

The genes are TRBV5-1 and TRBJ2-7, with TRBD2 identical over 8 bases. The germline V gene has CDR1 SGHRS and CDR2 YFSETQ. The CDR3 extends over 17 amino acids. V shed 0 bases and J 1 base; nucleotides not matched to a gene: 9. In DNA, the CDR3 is TGCGCCAGCAGCTTGGGGTCGACGGGAGGGTTATCCTACGAGCAGTACTTC. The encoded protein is CASSLGSTGGLSYEQYF.